This T cell receptor beta chain was documented in a study of cytomegalovirus exposure and HLA in healthy donors. Points from the study as a whole: The study labeled roughly 160 TCR beta chains cytomegalovirus-associated. Later, an analysis showed that TCR beta chains associated with HLA were more clonally expanded than others that were equally common. Some segments of the V type, notably TRBV6-2 and TRBV6-3, were excluded as indistinguishable.

This clone came up once. Its target is not known. V dropped 3 bases and J dropped 6 bases, with 12 bases sitting between them. CDR1 is LNHDA and CDR2 is SQIVND in the germline V gene (reference sequence). This CDR3 has 13 residues. Primers included in the PCR were 60 Vbeta and 13 Jbeta primers. Some clones are missing from TCRdb's copy, which holds only in-frame ones; the method was immunoSEQ multiplex PCR. The top ten hold 2.6% of the sample, which has about 130,000 clones, approximately 70% seen once. The clonotype was recovered from a woman aged 55-75 years in good health and CMV-seropositive. The sequenced material came from PBMCs. The chain carries TRBV19 and TRBJ2-7, with D perhaps matching TRBD2 (5 bases). The CDR3 loop reads CASSISPSSEQYF. CDR3 coding DNA: TGTGCCAGTAGTATTTCTCCTAGCTCCGAGCAGTACTTC. The entire variable domain, with the rest obtained from reference TRBV19 and TRBJ2-7, is as follows: DGGITQSPKYLFRKEGQNVTLSCEQNLNHDAMYWYRQDPGQGLRLIYYSQIVNDFQKGDIAEGYSVSREKKESFPLTVTSAQKNPTAFYLCASSISPSSEQYFGPGTRLTVT.